This T cell receptor (beta chain) stems from a study of blood T cell repertoires in COVID-19. Turning to the study itself: Acute and convalescent COVID-19 samples came from the United States, Italy and Spain. Sample material is recorded as cDNA or gDNA derived from T cells, B-cell-depleted T cells, or PBMCs.

Germline V gene sequence: CDR1 KGHSH, CDR2 LQKENI. The length of the CDR3 is 13 residues. With 3 bases removed from V and 3 bases from J, the gap between germline ends came to 8 bases. This clone was counted a single time. Original analysis: Amplification from reference gene primers served as the basis for estimated nucleated cell counts. Clones were read by immunoSEQ multiplex PCR, and TCRdb kept only the in-frame ones, dropping some. V, J and clone size are taken as reported in that table, and D and trimming were inferred from the DNA itself. The sample consists of 160,000 or so clones, approximately 80% of them appearing once.

Sequencing was performed on peripheral blood. V and J are TRBV18 and TRBJ1-2, with a possible D match to TRBD1 (5 bases). The TCR originated in a human donor in a cohort sampled during active COVID-19. CDR3 sequence reads: CASSPGGDYGYTF. The DNA of the CDR3 is TGTGCCAGCTCACCGGGGGGAGACTATGGCTACACCTTC.